Listed below are T cell receptor beta chains from one sample, sequenced in a study of cytomegalovirus exposure and HLA in healthy donors. Data came from immunoSEQ multiplex PCR; TCRdb stores just in-frame clones and leaves some out. Its clone listing holds more than 40,000 clones. The sample was PBMCs. The receptor set was obtained from a male donor in good health and CMV-seronegative. CDR3s include the opening cysteine and the closing phenylalanine or tryptophan.

CDR3 length	V gene	J gene	CDR3 protein
14	TRBV6-5	TRBJ1-1	CASSYAISNTEAFF
12	TRBV6-5	TRBJ1-6	CASSSGDSPLHF
14	TRBV5-1	TRBJ1-4	CASSPDSVNEKLFF
15	TRBV9	TRBJ2-2	CASSVWDREVGELFF
14	TRBV6-5	TRBJ1-1	CASSPKRGWTEAFF
13	TRBV6-1	TRBJ2-7	CASSLRQNYEQYF
14	TRBV9	TRBJ1-1	CASSRTGRNTEAFF
14	TRBV5-1	TRBJ2-7	CASGQGGNSYEQYF
13	TRBV29-1	TRBJ2-7	CSVRVTSSYEQYF
14	TRBV5-1	TRBJ1-5	CASSFTGGDQPQHF
14	TRBV4-3	TRBJ2-5	CASSQEWGQETQYF
16	TRBV4-1	TRBJ2-7	CASSQDPWTGSREQYF
14	TRBV7-2	TRBJ2-1	CASSTGLIYNEQFF
13	TRBV29-1	TRBJ1-5	CSVAGDGNQPQHF
11	TRBV7-9	TRBJ2-4	CASQAKNIQYF
13	TRBV19	TRBJ1-2	CASSGQNTYGYTF
12	TRBV6-5	TRBJ2-1	CASRGPDNEQFF
14	TRBV7-3	TRBJ2-1	CASSLTPSSDEQFF
15	TRBV6-5	TRBJ1-4	CASSYAGTANEKLFF
15	TRBV19	TRBJ2-7	CASSKSGTASYEQYF
13	TRBV4-1	TRBJ1-1	CASSPRGNTEAFF
16	TRBV9	TRBJ2-3	CASSVGGAGSTDTQYF
13	TRBV6-5	TRBJ2-1	CASSYLSPGEQFF
16	TRBV30	TRBJ2-2	CAWSVPDRGYTGELFF
14	TRBV5-1	TRBJ1-2	CASSFGTSVDGYTF
15	TRBV15	TRBJ2-5	CATSTHRVLQETQYF
15	TRBV5-1	TRBJ1-1	CASSSDLTGDIEAFF